The T cell receptor beta chain described here comes from a study of blood T cell repertoires in COVID-19. Study context: Whether acute or convalescent, the COVID-19 samples came from the United States, Italy and Spain. In each case, the material was cDNA or gDNA derived from T cells, B-cell-depleted T cells, or PBMCs.

This clone was detected once. Study processing details: The authors estimated nucleated cell counts from reference gene primer amplification. Measured with immunoSEQ multiplex PCR; TCRdb has only the in-frame clones, and not every one. V and J calls and clone size are as listed in that table; D and trimming were resolved from the DNA. The table lists under 200,000 clones, 88% of them singletons. Trimming pared 5 bases from V and 7 bases from J, leaving 9 bases between. This CDR3 spans 12 amino acids. Germline loops: CDR1 SNHLY, CDR2 FYNNEI. The sequencing sample was made of peripheral blood. The chain has TRBV2 and TRBJ2-1, with D perhaps matching TRBD2 (6 bases). The TCR was taken from a man aged 35-49 years with active or convalescent COVID-19. CDR3 sequence reads: CASSRRVNEQFF. DNA of the CDR3: TGTGCCAGCAGTCGGAGGGTTAATGAGCAGTTCTTC.